The 10 T cell receptor beta chains reported below all come from one sample, sequenced in a study of T cells in Graves' hyperthyroidism and ophthalmopathy. Amplification yielded TCR beta CDR3 regions, with RNA transcripts as the source. First-round RT-PCR of the TCR CDR3 relied on the HTBI primer set. From the multiplex PCR reads, TCRdb called clonotypes with MiXCR, one entry per CDR3 protein. The sample includes hundreds of thousands of distinct CDR3 sequences, 22% seen only once; the top ten take under 55%. Sequenced input: blood. These receptor sequences come from a woman between 70 and 85 years old with Graves' ophthalmopathy.

There are many counts of this clonotype. The genes are TRBV5-1 and TRBJ2-2; TRBD1 matches 9 bases. Germline trimming cut 4 bases from V and 1 base from J; bases unmatched to any gene: 2. This CDR3 has 15 amino acids. The V gene's germline CDR1 is SGHRS and CDR2 YFSETQ. The CDR3 protein is CASSVGQGNTGELFF. The CDR3 DNA follows: TGCGCCAGCAGCGTGGGACAGGGGAACACCGGGGAGCTGTTTTTT. Complete variable domain (other parts from reference TRBV5-1 and TRBJ2-2): KAGVTQTPRYLIKTRGQQVTLSCSPISGHRSVSWYQQTPGQGLQFLFEYFSETQRNKGNFPGRFSGRQFSNSRSEMNVSTLELGDSALYLCASSVGQGNTGELFFGEGSRLTVL.

The rearrangement links TRBV27 to TRBJ2-7; 8 positions match TRBD2. The CDR3 has 17 residues. V shed 3 bases, J shed 1 base, and the junction held 11 bases outside the gene matches. The germline CDR1 and CDR2 sequences are MNHEY and SMNVEV (reference sequence). This CDR3 reads CASSLRLAGGLSYEQYF. The CDR3 DNA is TGTGCCAGCAGTTTGCGGCTAGCGGGTGGACTTTCCTACGAGCAGTACTTC.

A few counts support this clonotype. The chain links TRBV6-1 to TRBJ1-6, with 8 bases identical to TRBD1. Germline V gene sequence: CDR1 MNHNS, CDR2 SASEGT. V lost 6 bases to trimming and J lost 6 bases; unmatched junction nucleotides: 4. CDR3 length: 14 amino acids. The CDR3 here is CASRGDRTNSPLHF. CDR3 nucleotide sequence: TGTGCCAGCAGAGGGGACAGGACTAATTCACCCCTCCACTTT.

The chain uses TRBV7-2 and TRBJ1-1, with D possibly TRBD1 on 6 matching bases. The V end lost 5 bases, the J end lost 1 base, and 11 bases lay between the germline ends. The CDR3 is 14 amino acids. Germline loops: CDR1 SGHTA, CDR2 FQGNSA. CDR3 region: CASSITGPNTEAFF. CDR3 nucleotides: TGTGCCAGCAGCATAACAGGGCCGAACACTGAAGCTTTCTTT.

This sequence joins TRBV3-1 and TRBJ1-2; a weak D match, TRBD1 (5 bases). Germline CDR1 reads LGHDT; CDR2 reads YNNKEL (reference sequence). Deletions cut 2 bases from V and 3 bases from J, with 7 bases between. The CDR3 contains 13 residues. CDR3 DNA sequence: TGTGCCAGCAGCCAACAGGGCGACTATGGCTACACCTTC. Translating gives CASSQQGDYGYTF.

This chain uses TRBV5-5 with TRBJ2-1; D perhaps matches TRBD1 (6 bases). Germline V CDR1 and CDR2: SGHKS, YYEKEE (reference sequence). V gave up 2 bases and J gave up 9 bases, with 21 bases separating them. This CDR3 contains 16 residues. The CDR3 here is CASSFLRIKRGIEQFF. CDR3 nucleotides: TGTGCCAGCAGCTTCCTAAGGATCAAAAGGGGGATTGAGCAGTTCTTC.

V and J are TRBV6-4 and TRBJ2-1, with 11 bases aligning to TRBD2. CDR1 is MRHNA, CDR2 SNTAGT, per germline. The CDR3 loop spans 19 amino acids. V trimming: 3 bases; J trimming: 8 bases; junction bases outside the gene matches: 18. As DNA, the CDR3 is TGTGCCAGCAGTGAACTCGGGTGTAGCGGGAGGGCCAATAAGGATGAGCAGTTCTTC. Residues: CASSELGCSGRANKDEQFF.

The chain is built from TRBV20-1 and TRBJ1-1; 8 bases align to TRBD1. Unmatched junction bases numbered 5, after V lost 2 bases and J lost 3 bases. The V gene's germline CDR1 is DFQATT and CDR2 SNEGSKA (reference sequence). The CDR3 covers 14 residues. The CDR3 loop reads CSARIGQGDTEAFF. As DNA, the CDR3 is TGCAGTGCTAGAATCGGACAGGGCGACACTGAAGCTTTCTTT.

The chain carries TRBV4-2 and TRBJ2-3, with D hard to call. This CDR3 has 14 residues. Deletions cut 4 bases from V and 3 bases from J, with 11 bases between. Germline V gives CDR1 LGHNA, CDR2 YNFKEQ. The CDR3 loop is CASSPNVRTDTQYF. The DNA of the CDR3 is TGTGCCAGCAGCCCCAACGTGAGGACAGATACGCAGTATTTT.

This clonotype turned up a few times. V is TRBV20-1 and J is TRBJ2-3; 10 nucleotides agree with TRBD2. The CDR3 spans 14 residues. The germline gives CDR1 DFQATT, CDR2 SNEGSKA (reference sequence). V shed 1 base and J 8 bases; nucleotides not matched to a gene: 6. The CDR3: CSARGPSGSGTQYF. CDR3 coding DNA: TGCAGTGCTAGAGGGCCTAGCGGGAGTGGTACGCAGTATTTT.